These 17 T cell receptor beta chains were sequenced from one sample in a study of CD8 T cells in Susac syndrome. Reverse transcription of roughly 0.5 to 1 ug RNA used random hexamers. TCRdb used MiXCR to reprocess the immunoSEQ multiplex PCR reads, holding one entry per CDR3 protein. The sample yields around 130,000 distinct CDR3 sequences, approximately 79% seen once. The sample was CD8+ T cells from PBMCs. These receptors were obtained from a human donor with multiple sclerosis.

About this clonotype: One junction end does not reproduce the germline sequence, and a read error may be involved. The J gene is TRBJ1-2, the V gene TRBV20-1; TRBD1 might be the D (5 bases). The CDR3 has 14 residues. Germline CDR1 is DFQATT and CDR2 is SNEGSKA (reference sequence). CDR3 protein: CSARATGTDYSYTF. The CDR3 nucleotides read TGCAGTGCTAGAGCAACCGGGACGGACTATAGCTACACCTTC.

This clonotype was seen only a few times. The rearrangement links TRBV7-9 to TRBJ2-7; D gene ambiguous. Trimming left V 1 base short and J 5 bases short, with 6 bases between. Germline-derived CDR1 and CDR2 are SEHNR and FQNEAQ (reference sequence). The length of the CDR3 is 12 residues. CDR3 protein: CASSLGANEQYV. CDR3 in DNA: TGTGCCAGCAGCTTAGGAGCAAACGAGCAGTACGTC.

The genes are TRBV7-9 and TRBJ2-1, with a possible D match to TRBD2 (5 bases). V gave up 3 bases and J gave up 10 bases, with 7 bases separating them. This CDR3 comprises 11 residues. Germline V CDR1 and CDR2: SEHNR, FQNEAQ (reference sequence). CDR3 amino acids: CASSFRGEQFF. The CDR3 bases are TGTGCCAGCAGCTTTCGCGGGGAGCAGTTCTTC.

This sequence joins TRBV27 and TRBJ2-1, with D possibly matching TRBD2 (6 bases). V lost 6 bases and J lost 0, with 12 bases in between. Per germline, CDR1 MNHEY and CDR2 SMNVEV (reference sequence). This CDR3 contains 15 residues. The CDR3 loop is CASSDGSPSYNEQFF. As DNA, the CDR3 is TGTGCCAGCAGCGACGGGAGCCCCTCCTACAATGAGCAGTTCTTC.

This clonotype was seen a handful of times. The J gene is TRBJ1-1, the V gene TRBV19, with 10 positions matching TRBD1. The J segment lost 6 bases and the V segment lost 5 bases, leaving 6 bases of the junction unmatched. This CDR3 region has 14 residues. Germline-derived CDR1 and CDR2 are LNHDA and SQIVND (reference sequence). The DNA for the CDR3 is TGTGCCAGTAGTCCATGGACAGGGGGATCTGAAGCTTTCTTT. Amino acids: CASSPWTGGSEAFF.

The chain couples TRBV29-1 to TRBJ2-1; D perhaps matches TRBD1 (6 bases). Germline values: CDR1 SQVTM, CDR2 ANQGSEA. The CDR3 length is 12 residues. Trimming cost V 0 bases and J 10 bases, with 10 bases left between them. CDR3 amino acids: CSVEEDSPEQFF. The CDR3 DNA follows: TGCAGCGTTGAAGAGGACAGCCCGGAGCAGTTCTTC.

The rearrangement links TRBV10-3 to TRBJ2-1, with D maybe TRBD1 (6 bases). Per germline, CDR1 ENHRY and CDR2 SYGVKD. V gave up 2 bases and J gave up 10 bases, with 6 bases separating them. The CDR3 contains 11 residues. The CDR3 DNA is TGTGCCATCAGTGAGGGACAGGAGCAGTTCTTC. It translates to CAISEGQEQFF.

The chain carries TRBV28 and TRBJ1-1, with unresolved D. This CDR3 contains 16 residues. CDR1 is MDHEN and CDR2 is SYDVKM in the germline V gene. V was shortened by 1 base and J by 6 bases, with 18 bases between the two germline ends. CDR3 nucleotide sequence: TGTGCCAGCAGTTTATTGCGGGGTTCACGTTTCGCTGAAGCTTTCTTT. It yields the protein CASSLLRGSRFAEAFF.

V and J are TRBV27 and TRBJ1-2, with D unclear. This CDR3 is built from 15 residues. The V and J ends lost 6 bases and 0 bases respectively, with 14 bases between them. CDR1 MNHEY and CDR2 SMNVEV come from the germline V gene (reference sequence). This CDR3 is CASRTRTAANYGYTF. The CDR3, as DNA: TGTGCCAGCAGAACTCGGACGGCGGCTAACTATGGCTACACCTTC.

This sequence joins TRBV19 and TRBJ1-1, with 8 bases lining up with TRBD1. This CDR3 is 14 amino acids long. Unmatched junction bases numbered 8, after V lost 7 bases and J lost 4 bases. Germline CDR1 is LNHDA and CDR2 is SQIVND (reference sequence). The CDR3 here is CASTLQGGTTEAFF. DNA for the CDR3: TGTGCCAGTACTCTACAGGGGGGGACCACTGAAGCTTTCTTT.

The chain carries TRBV6-2 or TRBV6-3 and TRBJ2-3, with a weak D call TRBD2 (6 bases). The CDR3 has 15 residues. Germline V CDR1 and CDR2: MNHEY, SVGEGT. V was cut by 1 base and J by 2 bases, with 10 bases left in between. CDR3 region: CASSYYGRTTDTQYF. The CDR3 DNA reads TGTGCCAGCAGTTACTACGGGAGAACCACAGATACGCAGTATTTT.

This chain joins TRBV7-9 and TRBJ1-6; 8 bases are shared with TRBD1. There are 16 residues in the CDR3. The V gene's germline CDR1 is SEHNR and CDR2 FQNEAQ (reference sequence). After removal of 5 bases from V and 2 bases from J, the junction contained 5 bases not matched to a gene. The CDR3 DNA reads as TGTGCCAGCAGCCCGGCGGACAGGGCCTATAATTCACCCCTCCACTTT. Encoded protein: CASSPADRAYNSPLHF.

The chain uses TRBV7-9 and TRBJ2-2; D is uncertain. This CDR3 has 12 amino acids. The germline CDR1 and CDR2 sequences are SEHNR and FQNEAQ (reference sequence). The V end lost 8 bases, the J end lost 7 bases, and 11 bases lay between the germline ends. The CDR3 region is CASERVDGELFF. The DNA for the CDR3 is TGTGCCAGCGAACGGGTTGACGGGGAGCTGTTTTTT.

The chain links TRBV20-1 to TRBJ2-1; D not certain. The CDR3 totals 17 residues. From germline, CDR1 is DFQATT and CDR2 SNEGSKA (reference sequence). Trimming left V 3 bases short and J 7 bases short, with 25 bases between. The CDR3 DNA reads TGCAGTGCTAGGGACCCCTACCGACCGGCGATCTATAATGAGCAGTTCTTC. Translated: CSARDPYRPAIYNEQFF.

As for this clonotype: At one end, the junction sequence differs from germline, possibly due to a read error. The rearrangement joins TRBV11-2 to TRBJ1-1; the D is unclear. The CDR3 covers 12 residues. Per germline, CDR1 SGHAT and CDR2 FQNNGV. The CDR3 sequence is CARSLYPPEAFF. As DNA, the CDR3 is TGTGCCCGCAGCTTATACCCACCCGAAGCTTTCTTT.

This clonotype was seen once. V usage is TRBV1 and J usage is TRBJ1-1. TRBV1 is marked as a pseudogene. The CDR3 spans 15 residues. The CDR3 region is CTSSQPPDGNTESFF. Here the CDR3 DNA reads TGCACCAGCAGCCAACCACCAGACGGTAACACTGAATCTTTCTTT.

The V call is TRBV6-1, the J call TRBJ2-7; D gene uncertain. Germline CDR1 and CDR2: MNHNS and SASEGT. V lost 6 bases, J lost 7 bases, and 13 bases lay in between. The CDR3 totals 12 residues. CDR3 DNA sequence: TGTGCCAGCAGGCCCTCGTCCCTTGAGCAGTACTTC. Translated: CASRPSSLEQYF.